The clone carrying this T cell receptor (beta chain) has a count of ten or more. Its specificity is unknown. These data originate in a study of regulatory T cells in long-lasting Graves disease. Overall study context: The study enrolled newly diagnosed Graves' patients on antithyroid drugs under 3 months. Whole-study results and caveats: Gene preferences differed: TRBV28, TRBJ1-2, TRBJ2-5 in persistent cases.

Regarding time point: newly diagnosed GD, antithyroid drugs for less than 3 months. From PBMCs, RNA was extracted and then used to make the TCR library. iRepertoire HTBI primers and Arm-PCR of CDR3 regions built TCR beta libraries. TCRdb ran MiXCR on the multiplex PCR reads and lists one entry per CDR3 protein. The profile covers roughly 430,000 distinct CDR3 sequences, with less than 20% appearing a single time and about 10% taken by the ten largest. The ends lost 3 bases at V and 3 bases at J; junction bases unmatched: 14. Germline CDR1 DFQATT, CDR2 SNEGSKA (reference sequence). The CDR3 covers 16 residues. These data are also associated with another study on T cells in Graves' hyperthyroidism and ophthalmopathy. This second study says: Primed by the HTBI set, a first-round RT-PCR was run on the TCR CDR3.

The chain employs TRBV20-1 and TRBJ2-7; TRBD2 matches 7 bases. This TCR came from a woman aged 30 to 39 with Graves disease. Here the sequenced sample was peripheral blood mononuclear cells (PBMCs), taken at new diagnosis, from a patient treated with antithyroid drugs. The CDR3 spells CSASELAGVGDYEQYF. CDR3 nucleotides: TGCAGTGCTAGCGAGTTGGCGGGAGTTGGGGACTACGAGCAGTACTTC.